Here is one TCR beta chain with its context. What it binds is unknown. The sample is drawn from a study of shared clonotypes between healthy human individuals. Broader study findings: The authors expected sequencing depth to affect clonotype sharing among donors.

Naive CD8 cells were CD45RO-negative, positively selected for CCR7, excluding terminally differentiated effector memory CD45RA+ cells. Clones were sequenced by immunoSEQ multiplex PCR, and TCRdb holds only the in-frame ones, with some missing. The sample lists about 820,000 clones, around 92% seen once, with more than 20% in the top ten. Trimming removed 5 bases at V and 0 bases at J, with 12 bases between. Germline-derived CDR1 and CDR2 are LNHDA and SQIVND (reference sequence). The CDR3 is made up of 15 amino acids. The chain uses TRBV19 and TRBJ2-3; D is uncertain. The sequence derives from a man aged 25-40 years in good health. The source material was naive CD8+ T cells sorted from blood. The CDR3 sequence is CASSSRVTSTDTQYF. CDR3 DNA: TGTGCCAGTAGTTCTCGCGTTACTAGCACAGATACGCAGTATTTT. The full variable domain, with the rest looked up from reference TRBV19 and TRBJ2-3, is DGGITQSPKYLFRKEGQNVTLSCEQNLNHDAMYWYRQDPGQGLRLIYYSQIVNDFQKGDIAEGYSVSREKKESFPLTVTSAQKNPTAFYLCASSSRVTSTDTQYFGPGTRLTVL.